The rows below give T cell receptor beta chains drawn from one sample of a study of identical twins. One entry per CDR3 protein results from TCRdb running MiXCR on the 5' RACE reads. The table lists over 600,000 distinct CDR3 sequences, 21% of them singletons. This sample also appeared in a second study, on T cells expressing NK-cell markers.

Input material: PBMCs. Receptors were obtained from a woman aged 18-29 years in good health. Each CDR3 is given without its conserved first and last residue.

CDR3 protein,V gene,J gene
SASKGNTEAF,TRBV20-1,TRBJ1-1
ASSLGTSGRTNEQF,TRBV13,TRBJ2-1
ASRDISYEQY,TRBV2,TRBJ2-7
ARGDRSYEQY,TRBV2,TRBJ2-7
ASSDGWEGADTQY,TRBV2,TRBJ2-3
ASSQTVENYGYT,TRBV5-4,TRBJ1-2
SVYRELPYGYT,TRBV29-1,TRBJ1-2
SARTDRVGEQY,TRBV20-1,TRBJ2-7
SASARMETQY,TRBV20-1,TRBJ2-5
ASSQDLGSEQY,TRBV14,TRBJ2-7